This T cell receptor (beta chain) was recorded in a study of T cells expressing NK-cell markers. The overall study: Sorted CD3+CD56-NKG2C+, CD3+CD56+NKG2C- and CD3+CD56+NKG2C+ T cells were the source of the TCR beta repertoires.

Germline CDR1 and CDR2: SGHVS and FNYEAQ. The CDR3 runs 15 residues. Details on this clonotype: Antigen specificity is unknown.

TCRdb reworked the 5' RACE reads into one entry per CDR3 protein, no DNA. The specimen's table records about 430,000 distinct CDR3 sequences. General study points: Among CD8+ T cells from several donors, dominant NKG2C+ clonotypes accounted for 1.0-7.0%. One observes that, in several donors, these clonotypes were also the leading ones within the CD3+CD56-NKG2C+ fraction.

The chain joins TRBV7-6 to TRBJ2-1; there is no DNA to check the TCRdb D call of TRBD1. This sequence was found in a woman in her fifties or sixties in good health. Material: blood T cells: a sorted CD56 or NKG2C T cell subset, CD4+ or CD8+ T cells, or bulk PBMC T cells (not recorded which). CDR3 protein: CASSLKRGAYNEQFF.